This TCR beta chain was recovered during a study of blood T cells in healthy people across ages. Alongside a J-beta primer mix, a sample-barcoded 5' primer served in a second PCR lasting roughly 7 to 11 cycles. Each CDR3 protein gets one entry after TCRdb re-called the 5' RACE reads with MiXCR. The table lists around 600,000 distinct CDR3 sequences, roughly 43% of them singletons, with around 25% in the top ten. The V end was cut by 6 bases, the J end by 10 bases, with 25 bases between. The CDR3 has 14 residues. Germline assignment: CDR1 DFQATT and CDR2 SNEGSKA (reference sequence). Of note for this clonotype: What it recognizes is unknown.

Study-level findings and limits: The unsorted PBMCs prevented any conclusive comparison of naive versus antigen-experienced cells.

J is TRBJ2-7 and V is TRBV20-1; D might be TRBD1 or TRBD2, each matching 6 bases. The sample comprised blood. This TCR was recovered from a man aged 80 or over in good health. The CDR3 bases are TGCAGTGCCCCCAAGCCCGGGGGCCTGCCGCTCCAGTACTTC. Its translation is CSAPKPGGLPLQYF.